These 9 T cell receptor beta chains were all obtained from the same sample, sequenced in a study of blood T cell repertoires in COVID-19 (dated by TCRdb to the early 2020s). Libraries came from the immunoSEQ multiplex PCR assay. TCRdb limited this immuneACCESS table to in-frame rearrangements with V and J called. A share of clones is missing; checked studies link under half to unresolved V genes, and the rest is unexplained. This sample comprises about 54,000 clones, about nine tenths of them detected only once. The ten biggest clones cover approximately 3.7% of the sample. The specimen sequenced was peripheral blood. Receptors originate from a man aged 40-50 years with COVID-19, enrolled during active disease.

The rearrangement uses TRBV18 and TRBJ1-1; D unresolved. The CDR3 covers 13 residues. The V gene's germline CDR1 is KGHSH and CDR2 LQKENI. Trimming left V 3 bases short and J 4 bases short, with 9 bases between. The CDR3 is CASSPRVVTEAFF. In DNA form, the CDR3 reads TGTGCCAGCTCACCGAGAGTCGTCACTGAAGCTTTCTTT.

CDR3 in DNA: TGTGCCAGCAGCCAAGAATGGCAGATGAACACTGAAGCTTTCTTT. Encoded protein: CASSQEWQMNTEAFF. The chain has TRBV4-2 and TRBJ1-1; unclear D gene. The CDR3 contains 15 residues. V was pared by 0 bases and J by 0 bases, with 8 bases between. Per the germline V gene, CDR1 is LGHNA and CDR2 is YNFKEQ.

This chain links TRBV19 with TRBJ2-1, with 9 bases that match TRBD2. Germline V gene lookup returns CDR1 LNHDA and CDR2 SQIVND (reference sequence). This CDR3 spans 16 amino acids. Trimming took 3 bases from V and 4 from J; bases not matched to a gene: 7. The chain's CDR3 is CASSISGLAQYNEQFF. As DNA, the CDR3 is TGTGCCAGTAGTATCTCCGGACTAGCGCAATACAATGAGCAGTTCTTC.

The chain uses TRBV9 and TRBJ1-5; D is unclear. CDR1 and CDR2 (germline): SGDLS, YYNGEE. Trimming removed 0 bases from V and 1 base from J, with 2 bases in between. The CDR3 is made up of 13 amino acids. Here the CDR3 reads CASSVVSNQPQHF. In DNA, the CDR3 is TGTGCCAGCAGCGTAGTAAGCAATCAGCCCCAGCATTTT.

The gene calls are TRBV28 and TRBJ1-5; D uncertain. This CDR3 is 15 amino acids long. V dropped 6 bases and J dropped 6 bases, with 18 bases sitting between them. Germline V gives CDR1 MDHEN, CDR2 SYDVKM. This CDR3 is CASSPTPGLPQPQHF. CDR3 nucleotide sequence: TGTGCCAGCAGCCCCACTCCGGGGTTGCCTCAGCCCCAGCATTTT.

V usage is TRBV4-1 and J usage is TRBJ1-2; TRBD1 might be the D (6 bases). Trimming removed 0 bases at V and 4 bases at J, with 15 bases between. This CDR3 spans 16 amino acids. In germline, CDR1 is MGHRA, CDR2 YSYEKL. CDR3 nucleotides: TGCGCCAGCAGCCAAGAGGGACAAGGAGAGGCCTATGGCTACACCTTC. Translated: CASSQEGQGEAYGYTF.

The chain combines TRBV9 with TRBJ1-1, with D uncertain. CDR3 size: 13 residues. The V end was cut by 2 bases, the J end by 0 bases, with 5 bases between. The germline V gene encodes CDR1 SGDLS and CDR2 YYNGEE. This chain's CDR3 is CASSVDLNTEAFF. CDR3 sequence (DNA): TGTGCCAGCAGCGTCGACTTGAACACTGAAGCTTTCTTT.

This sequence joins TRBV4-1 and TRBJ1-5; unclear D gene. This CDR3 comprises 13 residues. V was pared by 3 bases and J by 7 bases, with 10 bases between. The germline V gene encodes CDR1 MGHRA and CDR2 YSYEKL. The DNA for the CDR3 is TGCGCCAGCAGCCAGCTAAGTGAACAGCCCCAGCATTTT. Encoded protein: CASSQLSEQPQHF.

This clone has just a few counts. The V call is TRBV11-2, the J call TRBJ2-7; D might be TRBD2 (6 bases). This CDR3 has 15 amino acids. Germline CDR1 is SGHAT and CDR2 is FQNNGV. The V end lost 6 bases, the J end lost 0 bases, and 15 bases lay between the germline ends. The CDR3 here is CASRTYGGASYEQYF. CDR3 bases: TGTGCCAGCAGAACCTACGGGGGAGCCTCCTACGAGCAGTACTTC.